One sample yielded the 31 T cell receptor beta chains listed below, sequenced in a study of cytomegalovirus exposure and HLA in healthy donors. Clones were sequenced by immunoSEQ multiplex PCR, and TCRdb holds only the in-frame ones, with some missing. Of about 120,000 clones in the sample, roughly 89% were seen once. The sequencing input was PBMCs. The receptor set was obtained from a young woman in good health and CMV-seronegative.

The chain carries TRBV5-8 and TRBJ1-4; 9 bases line up with TRBD1. The CDR3 has 14 residues. The junction had 1 base not matched to a gene; V was cut back by 2 bases and J by 5 bases. Germline CDR1 and CDR2: SGHTS and YDEGEE. The CDR3 loop reads CASSFGQGNEKLFF. CDR3 coding DNA: TGTGCCAGCAGCTTCGGACAGGGGAATGAAAAACTGTTTTTT.

The rearrangement joins TRBV5-1 to TRBJ1-4; TRBD1 matches 7 bases. CDR1 and CDR2 from the germline V gene are SGHRS and YFSETQ. CDR3 size: 15 residues. V lost 3 bases to trimming and J lost 0 bases; unmatched junction nucleotides: 2. The CDR3 loop reads CASSSTGATNEKLFF. CDR3 bases: TGCGCCAGCAGCTCAACAGGGGCAACTAATGAAAAACTGTTTTTT.

This chain links TRBV6-1 with TRBJ2-7, with 13 bases lining up with TRBD2. The germline V gene has CDR1 MNHNS and CDR2 SASEGT. Trimming at V came to 4 bases and at J to 2 bases, leaving 11 bases not matched to a gene. This CDR3 has 18 amino acids. The CDR3 region is CASSGPGTSGVGAYEQYF. CDR3 bases: TGTGCCAGCAGTGGGCCCGGGACTAGCGGGGTAGGGGCCTACGAGCAGTACTTC.

The CDR3 DNA sequence: TGTGCCAGCAGAATGACAGGGACCCTCACAGATACGCAGTATTTT. Translating it yields CASRMTGTLTDTQYF. V and J are TRBV2 and TRBJ2-3; 7 positions match TRBD1. Trimming cost V 6 bases and J 2 bases; bases outside gene matches: 8. Germline values: CDR1 SNHLY, CDR2 FYNNEI. This CDR3 has 15 residues.

This clone was counted only a few times. The rearrangement uses TRBV6-5 and TRBJ2-7; perhaps TRBD2 as D (6 bases). V was cut by 8 bases and J by 11 bases, with 16 bases left in between. The V gene's germline CDR1 is MNHEY and CDR2 SVGAGI. The CDR3 extends over 11 amino acids. The CDR3 spells CASGGSSIKYF. For the CDR3, the DNA is TGTGCCAGCGGAGGGTCCTCGATAAAGTACTTC.

This clone has a handful of counts. CDR3: CASGLWGGNSPLHF. CDR3 DNA: TGTGCTAGTGGTTTGTGGGGGGGTAATTCACCCCTCCACTTT. The chain is built from TRBV12-5 and TRBJ1-6, with D maybe TRBD1 (5 bases). The V gene lost 2 bases and the J gene lost 6 bases, with 8 bases spanning the gap. The CDR3 extends over 14 amino acids. Germline assignment: CDR1 LGHNT and CDR2 FRNRAP.

This clone was picked up one time. V usage is TRBV9 and J usage is TRBJ1-6, with D perhaps matching TRBD1 (5 bases). The CDR3 totals 16 residues. Looked up from germline, CDR1 is SGDLS and CDR2 is YYNGEE. V shed 3 bases and J shed 6 bases, with 16 bases lying between them. CDR3 DNA sequence: TGTGCCAGCAGCGCCCAAGCGGGGGTTTCTAATTCACCCCTCCACTTT. Its translation: CASSAQAGVSNSPLHF.

V is TRBV6-5 and J is TRBJ1-4; 9 nucleotides line up with TRBD1. Germline CDR1 is MNHEY and CDR2 is SVGAGI. Trimming cost V 7 bases and J 12 bases; bases outside gene matches: 3. The CDR3 has 11 amino acids. CDR3 nucleotides: TGTGCCAGCAAAGACAGGGGGGAACTGTTTTTT. It specifies CASKDRGELFF.

This clone was seen ten or more times. The chain employs TRBV5-5 and TRBJ1-2; 7 bases line up with TRBD1. Looked up from germline, CDR1 is SGHKS and CDR2 is YYEKEE (reference sequence). With 4 bases clipped from V and 0 bases from J, the junction kept 6 bases outside the gene matches. This CDR3 is built from 15 residues. CDR3 bases: TGTGCCAGCAGCAGCCGACAGGGAACTAACTATGGCTACACCTTC. Translation: CASSSRQGTNYGYTF.

This rearrangement joins TRBV20-1 to TRBJ1-1, with a possible D match to TRBD1 (5 bases). The germline V and J ends were trimmed by 4 bases and 5 bases, with 8 bases remaining between them. The CDR3 extends over 11 amino acids. The germline V gene has CDR1 DFQATT and CDR2 SNEGSKA (reference sequence). CDR3 residues: CSATGVTEAFF. CDR3 DNA sequence: TGCAGTGCTACGGGGGTTACTGAAGCTTTCTTT.

This clone was seen only a few times. V is TRBV18 and J is TRBJ2-7; 8 bases align to TRBD1. The V gene's germline CDR1 is KGHSH and CDR2 LQKENI. The V segment lost 1 base and the J segment 2 bases; nucleotides outside the gene matches: 7. This CDR3 region has 16 residues. This CDR3 reads CASSPRGQGATYEQYF. Here the CDR3 DNA reads TGTGCCAGCTCACCACGTGGGCAGGGGGCCACCTACGAGCAGTACTTC.

The CDR3 is CASSIRRTANYNEQFF. Written as DNA, the CDR3 is TGTGCCAGCAGTATACGGAGGACAGCTAATTACAATGAGCAGTTCTTC. J is TRBJ2-1 and V is TRBV27; weak D call: TRBD1 (6 bases). Germline CDR1 MNHEY, CDR2 SMNVEV (reference sequence). The CDR3 is 16 amino acids. V dropped 5 bases and J dropped 4 bases, with 18 bases sitting between them.

V and J are TRBV6-1 and TRBJ1-1; perhaps TRBD1 as D (5 bases). The V and J ends lost 5 bases and 1 base respectively, with 14 bases between them. Germline values: CDR1 MNHNS, CDR2 SASEGT. CDR3 length: 15 residues. The CDR3 loop is CASSTGPLRNTEAFF. The CDR3 region has the DNA TGTGCCAGCAGTACAGGACCACTTCGGAACACTGAAGCTTTCTTT.

V gene TRBV5-5 combines with J gene TRBJ2-1; 10 positions agree with TRBD1. V lost 2 bases to trimming and J lost 15 bases; unmatched junction nucleotides: 5. Germline values: CDR1 SGHKS, CDR2 YYEKEE (reference sequence). The CDR3 is 12 residues long. This CDR3 reads CASSLSDRGMFF. Here the CDR3 DNA reads TGTGCCAGCAGCTTATCGGACAGGGGGATGTTCTTC.

J is TRBJ2-1 and V is TRBV27; 8 bases match TRBD1. The germline CDR1 and CDR2 sequences are MNHEY and SMNVEV (reference sequence). There are 19 residues in the CDR3. The ends lost 5 bases at V and 3 bases at J; junction bases unmatched: 18. CDR3 residues: CASSPDPDPGGYYYNEQFF. CDR3 DNA: TGTGCCAGCAGTCCAGACCCGGACCCAGGGGGCTACTACTACAATGAGCAGTTCTTC.

This chain links TRBV4-2 with TRBJ1-3; D not certain. V gave up 2 bases and J gave up 0 bases, with 5 bases separating them. The CDR3 loop spans 14 amino acids. CDR1 is LGHNA, CDR2 YNFKEQ, per germline. This CDR3 reads CASSQWSSGNTIYF. In DNA, the CDR3 is TGTGCCAGCAGCCAATGGAGCTCTGGAAACACCATATATTTT.

This sequence joins TRBV7-3 and TRBJ1-1; tentative D call: TRBD1 (6 bases). Germline CDR1 and CDR2: SGHTA and FQGTGA. V shed 4 bases and J shed 3 bases, with 12 bases lying between them. This CDR3 is built from 14 residues. DNA for the CDR3: TGTGCCAGCAGCTCAAGTTACAGGGACACTGAAGCTTTCTTT. It is translated as CASSSSYRDTEAFF.

This clone has just one count. The CDR3: CASTAGIAGGLYNEQFF. DNA of the CDR3: TGTGCCAGTACGGCGGGAATAGCGGGGGGACTATACAATGAGCAGTTCTTC. This chain links TRBV19 with TRBJ2-1; 10 bases are a match to TRBD2. Germline V gene sequence: CDR1 LNHDA, CDR2 SQIVND (reference sequence). The CDR3 totals 17 residues. J gave up 4 bases and V 7 bases, and 13 bases lay outside the gene matches.

V gene TRBV9 combines with J gene TRBJ1-4, with a tentative D call TRBD1 (5 bases). The V end was cut by 3 bases, the J end by 6 bases, with 21 bases between. This CDR3 region has 17 residues. Germline CDR1 is SGDLS and CDR2 is YYNGEE. The CDR3 spells CASSGTPLFGGDEKLFF. As DNA, the CDR3 is TGTGCCAGCAGCGGAACCCCCCTCTTTGGGGGGGATGAAAAACTGTTTTTT.

Written as DNA, the CDR3 is TGTGCCAGCAGCGTAGCCGGGACTAGGGGCACAGATACGCAGTATTTT. Amino acid sequence: CASSVAGTRGTDTQYF. The chain uses TRBV9 and TRBJ2-3; 8 bases agree with TRBD2. Germline assignment: CDR1 SGDLS and CDR2 YYNGEE. CDR3 length equals 16 residues. J was trimmed by 1 base and V by 0 bases; bases with no gene match: 4. Using reference TRBV9 and TRBJ2-3 for the parts outside the CDR3, the full variable domain is DSGVTQTPKHLITATGQRVTLRCSPRSGDLSVYWYQQSLDQGLQFLIQYYNGEERAKGNILERFSAQQFPDLHSELNLSSLELGDSALYFCASSVAGTRGTDTQYFGPGTRLTVL.

The chain combines TRBV5-1 with TRBJ2-1, with 10 bases identical to TRBD1. The CDR3 length is 14 residues. Losses at the gene ends were 6 bases for V and 8 bases for J; bases not matched to a gene: 8. Germline-derived CDR1 and CDR2 are SGHRS and YFSETQ. The CDR3 DNA is TGCGCCAGCAAAAGGGACAGGGGCAGAGATGAGCAGTTCTTC. This gives the protein CASKRDRGRDEQFF.

The chain recombines TRBV7-4 with TRBJ2-5; D remains unclear. This CDR3 contains 15 residues. The V gene lost 2 bases and the J gene lost 2 bases, with 12 bases spanning the gap. CDR1 is SGHVT, CDR2 SQSDAQ, per germline. CDR3: CASSLSNGGQETQYF. DNA of the CDR3: TGTGCCAGCAGCTTATCGAACGGCGGACAAGAGACCCAGTACTTC.

The V call is TRBV2, the J call TRBJ1-4; 8 bases align to TRBD1. The germline gives CDR1 SNHLY, CDR2 FYNNEI. This CDR3 is 15 amino acids long. The V and J ends lost 5 bases and 8 bases, in that order; junction bases with no gene match: 10. For the CDR3, the DNA is TGTGCCAGCAGTCTCAGGACAGGGAGCGGGGAAAAACTGTTTTTT. Translation: CASSLRTGSGEKLFF.

J is TRBJ2-1 and V is TRBV2; D uncertain. The CDR3 consists of 12 residues. V gave up 7 bases and J gave up 11 bases, with 15 bases separating them. Germline CDR1 reads SNHLY; CDR2 reads FYNNEI. The chain's CDR3 is CASIEQFGKQFF. The CDR3 bases are TGTGCCAGCATAGAACAGTTCGGCAAGCAGTTCTTC.

The chain recombines TRBV7-9 with TRBJ1-6; 7 nucleotides line up with TRBD1. This CDR3 is 13 amino acids long. The germline V gene has CDR1 SEHNR and CDR2 FQNEAQ (reference sequence). With V trimmed by 4 bases and J by 10 bases, 4 bases remained unmatched. The CDR3 sequence is CASSSWDSSPLHF. In DNA form, the CDR3 reads TGTGCCAGCAGCTCCTGGGACAGCTCACCCCTCCACTTT.

The genes are TRBV11-2 and TRBJ1-3; no definite D call. This CDR3 is built from 12 residues. The V and J ends lost 4 bases and 9 bases respectively, with 10 bases between them. Germline assignment: CDR1 SGHAT and CDR2 FQNNGV. The DNA of the CDR3 is TGTGCCAGCAGCTCACTTCGTTTCACCATATATTTT. Its protein is CASSSLRFTIYF.

The V gene is TRBV29-1, the J gene TRBJ2-7; tentatively, D is TRBD2 (6 bases). The CDR3 length is 13 residues. CDR1 and CDR2 (germline): SQVTM, ANQGSEA. V lost 3 bases to trimming and J lost 4 bases, with 13 bases between them. CDR3 sequence (DNA): TGCAGCGTTGAGGAGGGTAGGGAGTACGAGCAGTACTTC. This translates into CSVEEGREYEQYF.

With respect to this clone: One junction end disagrees with the germline gene, perhaps due to a read error. CDR3 DNA: TGTGCTAGCAGCTTAGGATTCAGGGAACAAGAGACCCAGTACTTC. Translating it yields CASSLGFREQETQYF. The V gene is TRBV7-7, the J gene TRBJ2-5, with D tentatively TRBD1 (5 bases). Looked up from germline, CDR1 is SSHAT and CDR2 is FNYEAQ (reference sequence). The CDR3 has 15 amino acids.

V and J are TRBV7-3 and TRBJ1-1; D is uncertain. The CDR3 contains 13 residues. The germline CDR1 and CDR2 sequences are SGHTA and FQGTGA. V gave up 5 bases and J gave up 2 bases, with 9 bases separating them. The CDR3 reads CASSEQYNTEAFF. The CDR3 DNA is TGTGCCAGCAGCGAACAATACAACACTGAAGCTTTCTTT.

This chain links TRBV18 with TRBJ1-1, with 10 bases that match TRBD1. CDR1 is KGHSH, CDR2 LQKENI, per germline. The CDR3 runs to 16 residues. V dropped 4 bases and J dropped 1; count of bases not matched to a gene: 6. This CDR3 reads CASSRGTGAGNTEAFF. In DNA form, the CDR3 reads TGTGCCAGCTCACGCGGGACAGGGGCTGGGAACACTGAAGCTTTCTTT.

The chain links TRBV6-5 to TRBJ2-3; TRBD1 is a possible D gene (5 bases). Germline CDR1 reads MNHEY; CDR2 reads SVGAGI. V was pared by 2 bases and J by 2 bases, with 8 bases between. This CDR3 is built from 14 residues. The CDR3 region is CASSYRGLTDTQYF. CDR3 DNA sequence: TGTGCCAGCAGTTACAGGGGTCTCACAGATACGCAGTATTTT.